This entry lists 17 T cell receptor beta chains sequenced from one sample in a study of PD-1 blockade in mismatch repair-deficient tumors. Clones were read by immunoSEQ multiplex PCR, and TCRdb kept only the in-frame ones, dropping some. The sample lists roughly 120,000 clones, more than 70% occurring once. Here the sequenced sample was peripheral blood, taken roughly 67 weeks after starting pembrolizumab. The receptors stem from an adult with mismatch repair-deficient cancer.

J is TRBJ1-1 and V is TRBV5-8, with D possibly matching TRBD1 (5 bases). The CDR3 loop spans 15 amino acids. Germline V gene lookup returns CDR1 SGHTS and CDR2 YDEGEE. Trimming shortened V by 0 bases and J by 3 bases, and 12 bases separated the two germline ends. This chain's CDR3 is CASSLDGGWDTEAFF. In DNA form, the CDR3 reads TGTGCCAGCAGCTTGGATGGGGGGTGGGACACTGAAGCTTTCTTT.

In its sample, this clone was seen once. The CDR3: CASSPQGVSTDTQYF. CDR3 in DNA: TGTGCCAGTAGTCCTCAGGGGGTTAGCACAGATACGCAGTATTTT. This chain connects TRBV19 to TRBJ2-3; 7 bases are shared with TRBD1. The junction had 5 bases not matched to a gene; V was cut back by 5 bases and J by 0 bases. The CDR3 runs 15 residues. CDR1 is LNHDA, CDR2 SQIVND, per germline (reference sequence).

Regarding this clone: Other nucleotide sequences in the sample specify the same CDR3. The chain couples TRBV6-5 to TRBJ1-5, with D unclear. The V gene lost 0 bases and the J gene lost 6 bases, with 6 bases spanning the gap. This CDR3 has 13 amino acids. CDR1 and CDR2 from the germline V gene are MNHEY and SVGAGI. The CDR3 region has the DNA TGTGCCAGCAGTTACTCCTCCGGTCAGCCCCAGCATTTT. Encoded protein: CASSYSSGQPQHF.

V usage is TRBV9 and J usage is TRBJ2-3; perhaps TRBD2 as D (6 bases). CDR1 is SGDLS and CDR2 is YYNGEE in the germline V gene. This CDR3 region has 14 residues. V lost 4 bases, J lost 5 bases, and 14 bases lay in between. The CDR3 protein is CASSSGGPIDTQYF. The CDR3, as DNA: TGTGCCAGCAGCTCCGGAGGGCCAATAGATACGCAGTATTTT.

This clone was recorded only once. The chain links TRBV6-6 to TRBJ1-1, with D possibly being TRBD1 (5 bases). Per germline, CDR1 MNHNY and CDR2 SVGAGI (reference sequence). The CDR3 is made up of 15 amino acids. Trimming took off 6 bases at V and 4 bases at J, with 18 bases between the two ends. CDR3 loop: CASSRFEGSRTEAFF. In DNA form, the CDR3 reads TGTGCCAGCAGCCGGTTTGAGGGGAGCCGCACTGAAGCTTTCTTT.

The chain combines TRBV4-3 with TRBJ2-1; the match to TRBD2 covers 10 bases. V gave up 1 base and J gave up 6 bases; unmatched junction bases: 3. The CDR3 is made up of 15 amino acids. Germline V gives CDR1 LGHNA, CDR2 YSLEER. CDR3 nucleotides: TGCGCCAGCAGCCAAGGACTAGCGGGTTTCAATGAGCAGTTCTTC. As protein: CASSQGLAGFNEQFF.

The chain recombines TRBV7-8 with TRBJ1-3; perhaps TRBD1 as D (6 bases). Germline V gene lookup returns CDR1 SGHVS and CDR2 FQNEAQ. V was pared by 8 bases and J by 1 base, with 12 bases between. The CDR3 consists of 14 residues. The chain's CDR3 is CASQGRGSGNTIYF. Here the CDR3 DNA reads TGTGCCAGCCAGGGGAGGGGTTCTGGAAACACCATATATTTT.

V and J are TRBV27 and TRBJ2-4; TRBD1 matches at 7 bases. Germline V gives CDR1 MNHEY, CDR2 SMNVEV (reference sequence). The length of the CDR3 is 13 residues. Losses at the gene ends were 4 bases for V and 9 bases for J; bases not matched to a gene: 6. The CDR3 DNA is TGTGCCAGCAGTTCTGACAGGGTTGGCATTCAGTACTTC. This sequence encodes CASSSDRVGIQYF.

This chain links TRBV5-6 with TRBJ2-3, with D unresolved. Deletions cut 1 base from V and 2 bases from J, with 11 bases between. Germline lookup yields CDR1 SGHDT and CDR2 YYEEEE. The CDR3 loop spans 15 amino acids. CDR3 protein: CASSLPHRYTDTQYF. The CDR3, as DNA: TGTGCCAGCAGCTTGCCTCATCGCTACACAGATACGCAGTATTTT.

CDR3 amino acids: CSAGAGDLNTIYF. The CDR3 DNA follows: TGCAGCGCCGGTGCAGGGGACTTAAACACCATATATTTT. This rearrangement joins TRBV29-1 to TRBJ1-3, with D maybe TRBD1 (6 bases). Germline V gives CDR1 SQVTM, CDR2 ANQGSEA. The CDR3 totals 13 residues. The germline V and J ends were trimmed by 7 bases and 6 bases, with 16 bases remaining between them.

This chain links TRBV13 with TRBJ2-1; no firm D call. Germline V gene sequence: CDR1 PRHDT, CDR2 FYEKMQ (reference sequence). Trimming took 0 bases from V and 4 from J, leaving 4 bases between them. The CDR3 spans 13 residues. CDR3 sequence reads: CASSLGGYNEQFF. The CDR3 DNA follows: TGTGCCAGCAGCTTAGGGGGTTACAATGAGCAGTTCTTC.

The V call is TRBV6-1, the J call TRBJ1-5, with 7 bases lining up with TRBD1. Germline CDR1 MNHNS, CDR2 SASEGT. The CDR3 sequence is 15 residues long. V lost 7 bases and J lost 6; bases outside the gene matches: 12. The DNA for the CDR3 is TGTGCCAGCAAACTGACAGGGAACGGAGGTCAGCCCCAGCATTTT. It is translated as CASKLTGNGGQPQHF.

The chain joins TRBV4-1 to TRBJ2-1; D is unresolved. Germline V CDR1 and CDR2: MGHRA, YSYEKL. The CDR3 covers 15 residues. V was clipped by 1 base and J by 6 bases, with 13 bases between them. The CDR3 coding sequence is TGCGCCAGCAGCCAAGTAGTGACCTTCGGCAATGAGCAGTTCTTC. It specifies CASSQVVTFGNEQFF.

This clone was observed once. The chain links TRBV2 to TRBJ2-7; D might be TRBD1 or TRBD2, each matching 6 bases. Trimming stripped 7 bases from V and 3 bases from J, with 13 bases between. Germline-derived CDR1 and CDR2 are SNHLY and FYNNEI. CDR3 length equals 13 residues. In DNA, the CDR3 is TGTGCCAGCATAACCGGGGGCGGCTACGAGCAGTACTTC. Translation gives CASITGGGYEQYF.

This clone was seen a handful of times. The CDR3 here is CASSQGPDGANVLTF. DNA of the CDR3: TGCGCCAGCAGCCAAGGGCCCGATGGGGCCAACGTCCTGACTTTC. The chain couples TRBV4-3 to TRBJ2-6; D remains ambiguous. The CDR3 is 15 amino acids. Between the trimmed V and J ends, which lost 1 base and 3 bases, there was a span of 7 bases. Germline-derived CDR1 and CDR2 are LGHNA and YSLEER.

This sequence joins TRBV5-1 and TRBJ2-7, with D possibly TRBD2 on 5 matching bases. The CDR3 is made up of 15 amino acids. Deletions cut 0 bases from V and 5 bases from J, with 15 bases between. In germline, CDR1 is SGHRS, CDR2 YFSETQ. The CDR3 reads CASSLALPWRDEQYF. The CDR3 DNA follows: TGCGCCAGCAGCTTGGCCCTACCCTGGCGGGACGAGCAGTACTTC.

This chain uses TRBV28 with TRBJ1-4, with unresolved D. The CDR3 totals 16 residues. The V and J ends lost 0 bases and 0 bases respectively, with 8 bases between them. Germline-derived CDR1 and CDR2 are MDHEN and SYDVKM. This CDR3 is CASSLWSRATNEKLFF. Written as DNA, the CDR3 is TGTGCCAGCAGTTTATGGTCTCGGGCAACTAATGAAAAACTGTTTTTT.